These 22 T cell receptor beta chains share one sample of origin, sequenced in a study of technical replicates of blood from a few donors. TCRdb's copy holds only in-frame clones and misses some; the assay was immunoSEQ multiplex PCR. The data contain more than 75,000 clones, approximately 94% of them singletons. Sequencing was done on a sample of T cells isolated from PBMCs. The origin of the receptors is a human donor in good health.

The chain employs TRBV7-8 and TRBJ1-5; 7 bases match TRBD1. There are 14 residues in the CDR3. V trimming: 5 bases; J trimming: 2 bases; junction bases outside the gene matches: 3. Germline CDR1 and CDR2: SGHVS and FQNEAQ. CDR3 in amino acids: CASSPDRRNQPQHF. The CDR3 DNA follows: TGTGCCAGCAGCCCGGACAGGCGCAATCAGCCCCAGCATTTT.

This clone was observed a single time. The chain combines TRBV6-4 with TRBJ2-1, with 14 bases matching TRBD2. The CDR3 consists of 17 residues. V lost 6 bases, J lost 3 bases, and 7 bases stayed unmatched. Germline V gives CDR1 MRHNA, CDR2 SNTAGT. The CDR3 loop is CASSTGTSGSLYNEQFF. CDR3 coding DNA: TGTGCCAGCAGCACCGGGACTAGCGGGAGTCTCTACAATGAGCAGTTCTTC.

This clone was seen only once. The chain has TRBV19 and TRBJ1-2; 7 bases match TRBD1. After removal of 7 bases from V and 3 bases from J, the junction contained 5 bases not matched to a gene. CDR3 length: 13 amino acids. CDR1 LNHDA and CDR2 SQIVND come from the germline V gene (reference sequence). The CDR3 region has the DNA TGTGCCAGTAAGGTCCAGGGGGACTATGGCTACACCTTC. Its protein product is CASKVQGDYGYTF.

The V and J genes are TRBV27 and TRBJ1-5; tentative D call: TRBD1 (6 bases). Trimming took 5 bases from V and 7 from J, leaving 12 bases between them. This CDR3 spans 13 amino acids. CDR1 and CDR2 (germline): MNHEY, SMNVEV (reference sequence). CDR3 nucleotides: TGTGCCAGCAGTAACAGGGAGGGCCAGCCCCAGCATTTT. This codes for CASSNREGQPQHF.

The chain combines TRBV6-5 with TRBJ1-1; 10 nucleotides align to TRBD1. Germline lookup yields CDR1 MNHEY and CDR2 SVGAGI. After removal of 1 base from V and 1 base from J, the junction contained 3 bases not matched to a gene. This CDR3 comprises 16 residues. CDR3 residues: CASSYLGQGPNTEAFF. CDR3 DNA: TGTGCCAGCAGTTACTTGGGACAGGGGCCGAACACTGAAGCTTTCTTT.

This sequence joins TRBV5-1 and TRBJ1-2, with no clear D. Germline CDR1 and CDR2: SGHRS and YFSETQ. This CDR3 region has 13 residues. V lost 5 bases, J lost 8 bases, and 16 bases lay in between. CDR3 region: CASSIGRGEGYTF. In DNA form, the CDR3 reads TGCGCCAGCAGTATTGGCCGGGGTGAGGGCTACACCTTC.

The chain uses TRBV9 and TRBJ2-1; 7 nucleotides agree with TRBD2. The ends lost 2 bases at V and 4 bases at J; junction bases unmatched: 3. Germline V CDR1 and CDR2: SGDLS, YYNGEE. There are 14 residues in the CDR3. The CDR3 nucleotides read TGTGCCAGCAGCGTTGGGGGACTATACAATGAGCAGTTCTTC. As protein: CASSVGGLYNEQFF.

The rearrangement links TRBV11-1 to TRBJ2-5, with 7 bases matching TRBD1. J gave up 5 bases and V 1 base, and 7 bases lay outside the gene matches. The CDR3 sequence is 15 residues long. CDR1 and CDR2 (germline): SGHAT, FQDESV (reference sequence). CDR3 nucleotide sequence: TGTGCCAGCAGCTTAGGGGACAGCCTCGGGGAGACCCAGTACTTC. It translates to CASSLGDSLGETQYF. Using reference TRBV11-1 and TRBJ2-5 for the parts outside the CDR3, the full variable domain is EAEVAQSPRYKITEKSQAVAFWCDPISGHATLYWYRQILGQGPELLVQFQDESVVDDSQLPKDRFSAERLKGVDSTLKIQPAELGDSAMYLCASSLGDSLGETQYFGPGTRLLVL.

The table lists this clone with a count of one. The chain links TRBV29-1 to TRBJ2-2; 12 nucleotides agree with TRBD2. This CDR3 region has 14 residues. V lost 4 bases to trimming and J lost 5 bases; unmatched junction nucleotides: 2. Germline CDR1 is SQVTM and CDR2 is ANQGSEA. The chain's CDR3 is CSVGLAGVTGELFF. The DNA of the CDR3 is TGCAGCGTTGGACTAGCGGGAGTTACCGGGGAGCTGTTTTTT.

The chain uses TRBV21-1 and TRBJ2-3; the D call of TRBD2 is as the table states it, not checked on the DNA. TRBV21-1 is a known pseudogene. CDR3 length: 14 amino acids. The CDR3 sequence: CASSKSVATDTQYF. As DNA, the CDR3 is TGTGCCAGCAGCAAATCCGTAGCAACGGATACGCAGTATTTT.

J is TRBJ1-1 and V is TRBV19; TRBD1 is a possible D gene (5 bases). The CDR3 has 13 amino acids. Germline assignment: CDR1 LNHDA and CDR2 SQIVND (reference sequence). Trimming shortened V by 2 bases and J by 8 bases, and 12 bases separated the two germline ends. CDR3 sequence (DNA): TGTGCCAGTAGTATAAGCGCCGGGGGAGAAGCTTTCTTT. Protein sequence: CASSISAGGEAFF. Full variable domain (remainder filled in from reference TRBV19 and TRBJ1-1): DGGITQSPKYLFRKEGQNVTLSCEQNLNHDAMYWYRQDPGQGLRLIYYSQIVNDFQKGDIAEGYSVSREKKESFPLTVTSAQKNPTAFYLCASSISAGGEAFFGQGTRLTVV.

The genes are TRBV11-3 and TRBJ2-1; perhaps TRBD1 as D (5 bases). V lost 3 bases and J lost 8, with 8 bases in between. In germline, CDR1 is SGHNT, CDR2 YENEEA. This CDR3 is 12 amino acids long. DNA of the CDR3: TGTGCCAGCAGCTTCCAGGGCGATGAGCAGTTCTTC. Residues: CASSFQGDEQFF.

The chain has TRBV9 and TRBJ2-6; D is uncertain. CDR3 length: 17 amino acids. V lost 3 bases to trimming and J lost 0 bases, with 13 bases between them. Germline CDR1 reads SGDLS; CDR2 reads YYNGEE. CDR3 sequence reads: CASSAESVSSGANVLTF. CDR3 nucleotides: TGTGCCAGCAGCGCAGAAAGCGTTAGCTCTGGGGCCAACGTCCTGACTTTC.

This clone appeared once. The rearrangement joins TRBV10-3 to TRBJ2-7, with a tentative D call TRBD1 (5 bases). Germline CDR1 reads ENHRY; CDR2 reads SYGVKD. There are 14 residues in the CDR3. Trimming left V 10 bases short and J 5 bases short, with 21 bases between. CDR3 amino acids: CATPRSRDTNEQYF. The DNA for the CDR3 is TGTGCCACCCCTAGGAGCAGGGATACCAACGAGCAGTACTTC.

The J gene is TRBJ2-7, the V gene TRBV4-1, with 14 nucleotides matching TRBD2. The CDR3 length is 15 residues. V shed 7 bases and J 3 bases; nucleotides not matched to a gene: 5. Per germline, CDR1 MGHRA and CDR2 YSYEKL. The DNA of the CDR3 is TGCGCCAGCATGAGGACTAGCGGGGGGCTCTACGAGCAGTACTTC. It specifies CASMRTSGGLYEQYF.

The V and J genes are TRBV5-4 and TRBJ1-3; TRBD1 matches 8 bases. The CDR3 covers 15 residues. Germline assignment: CDR1 SGHNT and CDR2 YYREEE (reference sequence). The V gene end was trimmed by 4 bases and the J gene end by 4 bases; junction bases not matched to a gene: 7. The CDR3 DNA follows: TGTGCCAGCAGCCCTGACAGGGGAGGCGGAAACACCATATATTTT. It is translated as CASSPDRGGGNTIYF.

The genes are TRBV29-1 and TRBJ2-1; the match to TRBD2 covers 9 bases. This CDR3 contains 13 residues. Germline loops: CDR1 SQVTM, CDR2 ANQGSEA. With 7 bases clipped from V and 10 bases from J, the junction kept 11 bases outside the gene matches. For the CDR3, the DNA is TGCAGCGCGGTCCTTAGCGGGAGTGGAGAGCAGTTCTTC. Protein product: CSAVLSGSGEQFF.

The rearrangement joins TRBV30 to TRBJ1-1; D gene ambiguous. Germline V gene lookup returns CDR1 GTSNPN and CDR2 SVGIG (reference sequence). V gave up 0 bases and J gave up 6 bases, with 5 bases separating them. The CDR3 length is 11 residues. The CDR3 DNA is TGTGCCTGGAGTGTACAAGCTGAAGCTTTCTTT. Protein: CAWSVQAEAFF.

The V gene is TRBV9, the J gene TRBJ1-2; maybe TRBD1 (5 bases). V lost 3 bases and J lost 2, with 14 bases in between. The CDR3 loop spans 15 amino acids. CDR1 is SGDLS and CDR2 is YYNGEE in the germline V gene. The CDR3 spells CASSGSRRDNYGYTF. The CDR3 region has the DNA TGTGCCAGCAGCGGGAGTAGGAGGGACAACTATGGCTACACCTTC.

This rearrangement joins TRBV28 to TRBJ1-2; 7 bases are shared with TRBD1. This CDR3 region has 14 residues. V gave up 4 bases and J gave up 1 base; unmatched junction bases: 3. Germline V gives CDR1 MDHEN, CDR2 SYDVKM. The CDR3 DNA reads as TGTGCCAGCAGTTCCGGACAGGTTAACTATGGCTACACCTTC. Amino acid sequence: CASSSGQVNYGYTF.

This sequence joins TRBV9 and TRBJ2-1; 9 nucleotides match TRBD2. The J segment lost 1 base and the V segment lost 4 bases, leaving 12 bases of the junction unmatched. The germline gives CDR1 SGDLS, CDR2 YYNGEE. This CDR3 comprises 18 residues. CDR3 bases: TGTGCCAGCAGCCTATCAGCGGGGGGAGTAAAGTCCTACAATGAGCAGTTCTTC. Amino acid sequence: CASSLSAGGVKSYNEQFF. Combining the CDR3 with reference TRBV9 and TRBJ2-1 gives the whole variable domain DSGVTQTPKHLITATGQRVTLRCSPRSGDLSVYWYQQSLDQGLQFLIQYYNGEERAKGNILERFSAQQFPDLHSELNLSSLELGDSALYFCASSLSAGGVKSYNEQFFGPGTRLTVL.

V is TRBV6-6 and J is TRBJ2-2, with TRBD2 identical over 11 bases. Germline CDR1 reads MNHNY; CDR2 reads SVGAGI (reference sequence). Germline trimming cut 6 bases from V and 3 bases from J; bases unmatched to any gene: 6. The CDR3 contains 16 residues. The CDR3 DNA reads TGTGCCAGCAGCGACCTAGCGGGAGGCCACACCGGGGAGCTGTTTTTT. Encoded protein: CASSDLAGGHTGELFF.